Below, 4 T cell receptor beta chains from the same sample are listed, as sequenced in a study of CD8 T cells in ankylosing spondylitis. Study-level points and caveats: Blood of patients with ankylosing spondylitis appeared to be characterized by a TCR beta motif of several highly homologous variants.

For these TCRs, the target antigens are not known. MiXCR, run by TCRdb on the 5' RACE reads, gives a single entry per CDR3 protein. This table holds about 400,000 distinct CDR3 sequences, approximately 20% found once. Sequencing was carried out using blood, either unsorted or a sorted T cell fraction (not recorded which). The receptors originated from a male donor with ankylosing spondylitis.

This clonotype was seen only a few times. V gene TRBV19 combines with J gene TRBJ2-1; D is perhaps TRBD2 (6 bases). CDR3 length: 16 residues. CDR1 is LNHDA, CDR2 SQIVND, per germline (reference sequence). Trimming cost V 7 bases and J 5 bases, with 21 bases left between them. CDR3 loop: CASKRERRLSNNEQFF. The CDR3 region has the DNA TGTGCCAGTAAACGGGAGAGAAGGTTATCAAACAATGAGCAGTTCTTC.

The rearrangement uses TRBV7-9 and TRBJ1-3; D not resolved. CDR1 is SEHNR and CDR2 is FQNEAQ in the germline V gene (reference sequence). V was clipped by 4 bases and J by 2 bases, with 12 bases between them. This CDR3 is built from 15 residues. CDR3 loop: CASSSPTLTGNTIYF. The CDR3 region has the DNA TGTGCCAGCAGCTCGCCCACCTTGACTGGAAACACCATATATTTT.

The chain employs TRBV20-1 and TRBJ2-1; 11 nucleotides line up with TRBD2. Germline CDR1 reads DFQATT; CDR2 reads SNEGSKA (reference sequence). J gave up 9 bases and V 2 bases, and 15 bases lay outside the gene matches. CDR3 length: 17 residues. The CDR3: CSARSHLTSGTTGEQFF. CDR3 DNA sequence: TGCAGTGCTAGATCCCACTTGACTAGCGGGACGACAGGTGAGCAGTTCTTC.

This chain links TRBV20-1 with TRBJ2-1; D remains ambiguous. Germline V gene sequence: CDR1 DFQATT, CDR2 SNEGSKA (reference sequence). The CDR3 runs 15 residues. V gave up 4 bases and J gave up 10 bases, with 23 bases separating them. The CDR3 coding sequence is TGCAGTGCTAAAAAAACCGGGCCCAAACGAGGCGAGCAGTTCTTC. This encodes CSAKKTGPKRGEQFF.